The clone carrying this T cell receptor beta chain was picked up a small number of times. The V gene's germline CDR1 is LGHNA and CDR2 YSLEER. There are 15 residues in the CDR3. Trimming removed 0 bases at V and 0 bases at J, with 8 bases between. The sample originates from a study of blood T cell repertoires in COVID-19. Turning to the study itself: Nucleic acid was either cDNA or gDNA, and it came from T cells, B-cell-depleted T cells, or PBMCs.

Original data processing: Quantification of nucleated cells was approximated via reference gene primer amplification. Libraries were prepared by immunoSEQ multiplex PCR; TCRdb keeps only in-frame clonotypes and omits some of them. The V and J calls and the clone size are those of that table, but D and trimming were determined from the DNA. The sample has some 320,000 clones, roughly 85% seen once. The age range of participants was about 18 to 100 years, with residence in about 25 US areas. This chain links TRBV4-3 with TRBJ1-2; D remains ambiguous. The specimen was PBMCs or T cells enriched from blood (not recorded which). The TCR was taken from a woman in her thirties who had been exposed to COVID-19. CDR3 DNA sequence: TGCGCCAGCAGCCAAGACGAGATAGCTAACTATGGCTACACCTTC. Amino acid sequence: CASSQDEIANYGYTF.